The next 24 T cell receptor beta chains were all read from a single sample in a study of shared clonotypes between healthy human individuals. Clones were sequenced by immunoSEQ multiplex PCR, and TCRdb holds only the in-frame ones, with some missing. The data hold some 470,000 clones, with 70% to 80% observed a single time. The sequenced sample consisted of PBMCs. Receptors originate from a woman between 40 and 50 years old in good health. Some clones in this sample may be carry-over from other donors' samples.

The chain has TRBV6-5 and TRBJ2-7, with D possibly matching TRBD2 (5 bases). The V end was cut by 2 bases, the J end by 2 bases, with 13 bases between. Germline CDR1 reads MNHEY; CDR2 reads SVGAGI. This CDR3 is built from 15 residues. The CDR3 nucleotides read TGTGCCAGCAGTTACGTTCAGGACTTAACCTACGAGCAGTACTTC. This sequence encodes CASSYVQDLTYEQYF.

This chain connects TRBV5-8 to TRBJ2-3; a possible D gene is TRBD1 (6 bases). This CDR3 has 16 amino acids. The V gene lost 1 base and the J gene lost 2 bases, with 14 bases spanning the gap. Per the germline V gene, CDR1 is SGHTS and CDR2 is YDEGEE. Here the CDR3 DNA reads TGTGCCAGCAGCTTGAAGTTTCAGGGGACCACAGATACGCAGTATTTT. Translation: CASSLKFQGTTDTQYF.

The chain employs TRBV9 and TRBJ2-1; 7 nucleotides line up with TRBD2. The ends lost 0 bases at V and 0 bases at J; junction bases unmatched: 6. CDR1 is SGDLS and CDR2 is YYNGEE in the germline V gene. The CDR3 is made up of 17 amino acids. The CDR3 region is CASSVAGGSSSYNEQFF. The CDR3 nucleotides are TGTGCCAGCAGCGTAGCGGGCGGGAGTAGCTCCTACAATGAGCAGTTCTTC.

The chain combines TRBV28 with TRBJ2-7; a weak D match, TRBD1 (5 bases). V lost 2 bases and J lost 8, with 13 bases in between. CDR1 is MDHEN, CDR2 SYDVKM, per germline. This CDR3 spans 13 amino acids. The CDR3 DNA sequence: TGTGCCAGCAGTTTACGTGACAGTTATAAGCAGTACTTC. Residues: CASSLRDSYKQYF.

This clone was observed a few times. Here the CDR3 reads CASSVRHADTEAFF. CDR3 coding DNA: TGTGCCAGCAGCGTTCGGCACGCGGACACTGAAGCTTTCTTT. The chain recombines TRBV9 with TRBJ1-1; D call uncertain. Germline CDR1 and CDR2: SGDLS and YYNGEE. This CDR3 comprises 14 residues. Trimming pared 2 bases from V and 3 bases from J, leaving 11 bases between.

This clone was counted a few times. The rearrangement links TRBV28 to TRBJ2-4; 12 bases are a match to TRBD2. V trimming: 1 base; J trimming: 0 bases; junction bases outside the gene matches: 4. The germline V gene has CDR1 MDHEN and CDR2 SYDVKM. The CDR3 is 18 residues long. The CDR3 coding sequence is TGTGCCAGCAGTTTATCCACGGGACTAGCGGGAGCCAAAAACATTCAGTACTTC. Residues: CASSLSTGLAGAKNIQYF.

This clone was recorded only once. The CDR3 loop is CASSLVSGALGEQYF. CDR3 nucleotide sequence: TGTGCCAGCAGCTTAGTATCCGGGGCGCTAGGCGAGCAGTACTTC. The V gene is TRBV7-3, the J gene TRBJ2-7; either TRBD1 or TRBD2 may supply D (5 bases each). Germline loops: CDR1 SGHTA, CDR2 FQGTGA. The CDR3 is 15 residues long. V lost 2 bases, J lost 6 bases, and 17 bases lay in between.

This chain connects TRBV5-1 to TRBJ1-4; possibly TRBD1 for D (6 bases). This CDR3 contains 15 residues. Trimming left V 4 bases short and J 7 bases short, with 17 bases between. From germline, CDR1 is SGHRS and CDR2 YFSETQ. The CDR3 sequence is CASSTSSVGGEKLFF. The CDR3 nucleotides are TGCGCCAGCAGCACCTCTTCAGTAGGGGGTGAAAAACTGTTTTTT.

V usage is TRBV7-9 and J usage is TRBJ2-1; 9 nucleotides align to TRBD2. Per germline, CDR1 SEHNR and CDR2 FQNEAQ (reference sequence). With 3 bases clipped from V and 1 base from J, the junction kept 4 bases outside the gene matches. The CDR3 totals 16 residues. CDR3 nucleotides: TGTGCCAGCAGCTTGTGGCTAGCGGGGTCCTACAATGAGCAGTTCTTC. As protein: CASSLWLAGSYNEQFF.

This clone was seen more than once but under ten times. This may arise from a read error, as a much more abundant clone is one base away. This same CDR3 is encoded by further DNA sequences in the sample. This CDR3 is CASSFSYNEQFF. Written as DNA, the CDR3 is TGTGCCAGCAGCTTTTCCTACAATGAGCAGTTCTTC. The chain has TRBV11-2 and TRBJ2-1, with unresolved D. CDR3 length: 12 residues. Germline V CDR1 and CDR2: SGHAT, FQNNGV. V lost 3 bases and J lost 1, with 1 base in between.

This chain joins TRBV27 and TRBJ1-2; 8 bases are a match to TRBD1. Germline CDR1 MNHEY, CDR2 SMNVEV (reference sequence). V lost 1 base to trimming and J lost 2 bases; unmatched junction nucleotides: 9. The CDR3 is 17 amino acids. The CDR3, as DNA: TGTGCCAGCAGTTTATATCCAGGGGGCGTTGGGAACTATGGCTACACCTTC. This sequence encodes CASSLYPGGVGNYGYTF.

About this clone: This sample also contains other DNA sequences that code for the same CDR3. J is TRBJ1-1 and V is TRBV9; D gene unclear. V lost 0 bases and J 0 bases, leaving 6 bases between the germline ends. CDR1 and CDR2 from the germline V gene are SGDLS and YYNGEE. This CDR3 is built from 14 residues. Here the CDR3 DNA reads TGTGCCAGCAGCGTAGAAGGGTTGAACACTGAAGCTTTCTTT. Its translation: CASSVEGLNTEAFF.

The chain joins TRBV5-6 to TRBJ2-5; D is unresolved. The germline gives CDR1 SGHDT, CDR2 YYEEEE. Trimming took 3 bases from V and 5 from J, leaving 17 bases between them. The CDR3 consists of 15 residues. CDR3 sequence reads: CASSSPGQAVETQYF. The CDR3 region has the DNA TGTGCCAGCAGCTCCCCCGGCCAGGCGGTGGAGACCCAGTACTTC.

The chain links TRBV10-3 to TRBJ2-3; D tentatively reads TRBD1 or TRBD2 (5 bases each). This CDR3 is 15 amino acids long. Germline values: CDR1 ENHRY, CDR2 SYGVKD. V was clipped by 2 bases and J by 1 base, with 10 bases between them. The chain's CDR3 is CAISEGDPGTDTQYF. The CDR3 coding sequence is TGTGCCATCAGTGAGGGGGACCCGGGCACAGATACGCAGTATTTT.

This clone turned up a few times. This chain connects TRBV11-3 to TRBJ2-7; weak D call: TRBD2 (5 bases). Trimming took 4 bases from V and 5 from J, leaving 9 bases between them. The CDR3 loop spans 12 amino acids. Germline loops: CDR1 SGHNT, CDR2 YENEEA. The CDR3 sequence is CASSYIGDEQYF. Here the CDR3 DNA reads TGTGCCAGCAGCTACATCGGGGACGAGCAGTACTTC.

In nucleotides, the CDR3 is TGTGCCAGCAGCTTCTTGGGGCTAGCTGACAATGAGCAGTTCTTC. This gives the protein CASSFLGLADNEQFF. This chain joins TRBV7-2 and TRBJ2-1; possibly TRBD1 or TRBD2 for D (5 bases each). The V gene lost 3 bases and the J gene lost 5 bases, with 14 bases spanning the gap. This CDR3 is built from 15 residues. Germline loops: CDR1 SGHTA, CDR2 FQGNSA.

The V and J genes are TRBV18 and TRBJ1-5, with TRBD1 matching over 9 bases. Trimming removed 5 bases from V and 9 bases from J; junction bases left unmatched: 8. From germline, CDR1 is KGHSH and CDR2 LQKENI. The CDR3 is 14 residues long. CDR3 bases: TGTGCCAGCTCAGAGCGGACAGGGGAATCGCCCCAGCATTTT. Encoded protein: CASSERTGESPQHF.

The genes are TRBV30 and TRBJ1-2; D remains ambiguous. The CDR3 extends over 13 amino acids. Trimming cost V 4 bases and J 7 bases, with 16 bases left between them. Germline V gene data show CDR1 as GTSNPN and CDR2 as SVGIG (reference sequence). Here the CDR3 DNA reads TGTGCCTGGATACGGCCCCGGGAGGTTGGCTACACCTTC. The encoded protein is CAWIRPREVGYTF.

The chain has TRBV9 and TRBJ2-1; D gene unclear. Germline V lookup: CDR1 SGDLS, CDR2 YYNGEE. V lost 0 bases and J lost 5, with 9 bases in between. This CDR3 is 14 amino acids long. The CDR3 DNA reads as TGTGCCAGCAGCGTAGTTGGCGCCAACAATGAGCAGTTCTTC. Protein product: CASSVVGANNEQFF.

At least ten counts were recorded for this clone. The gene calls are TRBV30 and TRBJ1-6; 7 bases are a match to TRBD1. There are 17 residues in the CDR3. The germline V gene has CDR1 GTSNPN and CDR2 SVGIG (reference sequence). The ends lost 0 bases at V and 5 bases at J; junction bases unmatched: 10. CDR3: CAWSVMGTALNNSPLHF. The CDR3 DNA sequence: TGTGCCTGGAGTGTGATGGGGACAGCCCTGAATAATTCACCCCTCCACTTT.

This clone was seen just once. This CDR3 is also generated by other DNA sequences in the sample. The chain uses TRBV28 and TRBJ1-5, with 7 positions matching TRBD1. The CDR3 contains 15 residues. After removal of 5 bases from V and 2 bases from J, the junction contained 6 bases not matched to a gene. Per the germline V gene, CDR1 is MDHEN and CDR2 is SYDVKM. CDR3 bases: TGTGCCAGCAGTCCCCGACAGGGCGGCAATCAGCCCCAGCATTTT. Its translation: CASSPRQGGNQPQHF.

This clone was seen at least ten times. V and J are TRBV18 and TRBJ2-1; the match to TRBD2 covers 7 bases. This CDR3 is 13 amino acids long. CDR1 is KGHSH, CDR2 LQKENI, per germline. The V and J ends lost 6 bases and 4 bases, in that order; junction bases with no gene match: 3. The CDR3 DNA reads as TGTGCCAGCTCGAGCGGGGAATACAATGAGCAGTTCTTC. Translating it yields CASSSGEYNEQFF.

V gene TRBV10-3 combines with J gene TRBJ1-3; weak D call: TRBD1 (6 bases). The CDR3 covers 13 residues. Looked up from germline, CDR1 is ENHRY and CDR2 is SYGVKD. Trimming stripped 7 bases from V and 2 bases from J, with 9 bases between. This chain's CDR3 is CAIIDRTGNTIYF. CDR3 DNA: TGTGCCATCATAGACAGGACTGGAAACACCATATATTTT.

This chain joins TRBV18 and TRBJ2-1; 9 bases line up with TRBD2. The CDR3 contains 13 residues. In germline, CDR1 is KGHSH, CDR2 LQKENI. The V and J ends lost 3 bases and 9 bases, in that order; junction bases with no gene match: 3. The CDR3 DNA reads as TGTGCCAGCTCACCGGGACTAGCCGCTGAGCAGTTCTTC. Protein: CASSPGLAAEQFF.